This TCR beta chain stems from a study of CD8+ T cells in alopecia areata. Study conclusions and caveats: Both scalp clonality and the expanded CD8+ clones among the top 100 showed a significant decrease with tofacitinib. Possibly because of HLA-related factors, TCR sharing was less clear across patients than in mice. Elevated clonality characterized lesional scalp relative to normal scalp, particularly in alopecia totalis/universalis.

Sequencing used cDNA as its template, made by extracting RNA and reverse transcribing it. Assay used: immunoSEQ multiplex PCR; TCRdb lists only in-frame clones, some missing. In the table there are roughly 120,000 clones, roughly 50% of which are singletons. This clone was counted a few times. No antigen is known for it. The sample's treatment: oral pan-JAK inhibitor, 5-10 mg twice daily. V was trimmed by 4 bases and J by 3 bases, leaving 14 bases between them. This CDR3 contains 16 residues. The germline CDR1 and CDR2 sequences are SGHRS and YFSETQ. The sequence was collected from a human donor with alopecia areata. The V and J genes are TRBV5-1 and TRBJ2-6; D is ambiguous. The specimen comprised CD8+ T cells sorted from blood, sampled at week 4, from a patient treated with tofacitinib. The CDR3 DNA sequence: TGCGCCAGCAGCCCCTTAGGAGTTGGTGGGGCCAACGTCCTGACTTTC. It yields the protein CASSPLGVGGANVLTF.